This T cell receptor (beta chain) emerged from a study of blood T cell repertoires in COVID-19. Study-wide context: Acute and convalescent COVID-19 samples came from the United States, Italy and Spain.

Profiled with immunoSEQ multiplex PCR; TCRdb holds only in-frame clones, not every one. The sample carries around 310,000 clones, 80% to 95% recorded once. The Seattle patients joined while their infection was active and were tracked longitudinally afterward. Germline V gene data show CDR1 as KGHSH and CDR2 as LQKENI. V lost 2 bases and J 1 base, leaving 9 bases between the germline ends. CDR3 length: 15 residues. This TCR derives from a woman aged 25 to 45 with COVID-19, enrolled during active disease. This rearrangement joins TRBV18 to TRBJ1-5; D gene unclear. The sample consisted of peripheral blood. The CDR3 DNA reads TGTGCCAGCTCACCATTTTCCAGGAGCAATCAGCCCCAGCATTTT. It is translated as CASSPFSRSNQPQHF.